This entry lists 9 T cell receptor beta chains sequenced from one sample in a study of identical twins. In TCRdb, the 5' RACE reads were re-called with MiXCR into one record per CDR3 protein. The sample records 400,000 to 550,000 distinct CDR3 sequences, 14% being singletons. This sample was also put to use in a study of yellow fever vaccine responses in identical twins.

Sequences were obtained from CD4+ T cells sorted from blood. The receptor set was obtained from a woman under 30 in good health.

The genes are TRBV3-1 and TRBJ2-3; 11 bases are a match to TRBD2. V shed 3 bases, J shed 10 bases, and the junction held 3 bases outside the gene matches. This CDR3 has 13 residues. Germline values: CDR1 LGHDT, CDR2 YNNKEL (reference sequence). The CDR3 protein is CASSHSSGRAQYF. DNA of the CDR3: TGTGCCAGCAGCCATAGTAGCGGGAGGGCGCAGTATTTT.

V is TRBV2 and J is TRBJ2-3, with 7 positions matching TRBD1. The CDR3 covers 15 residues. The germline V gene encodes CDR1 SNHLY and CDR2 FYNNEI. V lost 4 bases and J lost 2; bases outside the gene matches: 6. CDR3 residues: CASSARQGHTDTQYF. The DNA of the CDR3 is TGTGCCAGCAGTGCACGACAGGGCCACACAGATACGCAGTATTTT.

The chain joins TRBV20-1 to TRBJ2-7; 10 bases fit TRBD1. Unmatched junction bases numbered 15, after V lost 6 bases and J lost 7 bases. The length of the CDR3 is 15 residues. From germline, CDR1 is DFQATT and CDR2 SNEGSKA (reference sequence). For the CDR3, the DNA is TGCAGTGCCCTGACAGGGGGCGATCGATTGAGGGAGCAGTACTTC. This translates into CSALTGGDRLREQYF.

The table lists this clonotype with a count of one. The chain carries TRBV18 and TRBJ2-1; D ambiguous. The V and J ends lost 3 bases and 5 bases respectively, with 11 bases between them. CDR1 is KGHSH, CDR2 LQKENI, per germline. There are 14 residues in the CDR3. CDR3 sequence: CASSPSGNHNEQFF. The DNA of the CDR3 is TGTGCCAGCTCACCTTCCGGAAACCACAATGAGCAGTTCTTC. Based on the CDR3 plus reference TRBV18 and TRBJ2-1, the full variable domain is NAGVMQNPRHLVRRRGQEARLRCSPMKGHSHVYWYRQLPEEGLKFMVYLQKENIIDESGMPKERFSAEFPKEGPSILRIQQVVRGDSAAYFCASSPSGNHNEQFFGPGTRLTVL.

This clonotype appeared a few times. V gene TRBV11-2 combines with J gene TRBJ2-3; 12 bases agree with TRBD2. After removal of 0 bases from V and 2 bases from J, the junction contained 6 bases not matched to a gene. The CDR3 consists of 18 residues. From germline, CDR1 is SGHAT and CDR2 FQNNGV. The CDR3 spells CASSLDLAGGLNTDTQYF. In nucleotides, the CDR3 is TGTGCCAGCAGCTTAGATCTAGCGGGGGGGTTGAACACAGATACGCAGTATTTT.

The J gene is TRBJ1-1, the V gene TRBV29-1; tentative D call: TRBD1 (6 bases). Trimming removed 2 bases at V and 1 base at J, with 8 bases between. Looked up from germline, CDR1 is SQVTM and CDR2 is ANQGSEA. This CDR3 spans 13 amino acids. The CDR3 nucleotides are TGCAGCGTTGAATCCAGGGGGAACACTGAAGCTTTCTTT. Encoded protein: CSVESRGNTEAFF.

This clonotype turned up a few times. The genes are TRBV20-1 and TRBJ1-2, with D tentatively TRBD1 (6 bases). The CDR3 is made up of 14 amino acids. The V end lost 2 bases, the J end lost 5 bases, and 15 bases lay between the germline ends. Germline V CDR1 and CDR2: DFQATT, SNEGSKA (reference sequence). This chain's CDR3 is CSARPFGDTYGYTF. The CDR3 DNA reads TGCAGTGCTAGACCCTTTGGGGACACGTATGGCTACACCTTC.

This clonotype was found a few times. This chain links TRBV7-8 with TRBJ2-7; TRBD1 is a possible D gene (5 bases). The CDR3 runs to 12 residues. CDR1 is SGHVS and CDR2 is FQNEAQ in the germline V gene. The V gene lost 2 bases and the J gene lost 5 bases, with 7 bases spanning the gap. In DNA, the CDR3 is TGTGCCAGCAGCTTATCCAGGGACGAGCAGTACTTC. This encodes CASSLSRDEQYF. Full variable domain (outside the CDR3, taken from reference TRBV7-8 and TRBJ2-7): GAGVSQSPRYKVAKRGQDVALRCDPISGHVSLFWYQQALGQGPEFLTYFQNEAQLDKSGLPSDRFFAERPEGSVSTLKIQRTQQEDSAVYLCASSLSRDEQYFGPGTRLTVT.

V and J are TRBV18 and TRBJ2-7; D possibly corresponds to TRBD1 (6 bases). Germline CDR1 reads KGHSH; CDR2 reads LQKENI. The CDR3 totals 14 residues. Trimming took 3 bases from V and 9 from J, leaving 18 bases between them. CDR3 nucleotide sequence: TGTGCCAGCTCACCTAAGGACAGCCTGCCGGGGCAGTACTTC. It specifies CASSPKDSLPGQYF.